One and the same sample provided the 25 T cell receptor beta chains below, sequenced in a study of blood T cell repertoires in COVID-19. Sequencing used immunoSEQ multiplex PCR; TCRdb keeps in-frame clones, though not all of them. The table lists 150,000 to 200,000 clones, roughly 86% of them singletons. The sample comprised peripheral blood. Receptors originate from a man between 18 and 35 years old with acute or convalescent COVID-19.

The genes are TRBV18 and TRBJ1-2; tentatively, D is TRBD1 (6 bases). This CDR3 has 15 amino acids. Trimming stripped 2 bases from V and 2 bases from J, with 12 bases between. Germline CDR1 KGHSH, CDR2 LQKENI. The CDR3 nucleotides are TGTGCCAGCTCACCAGACGGCAGGGGCAACTATGGCTACACCTTC. Encoded protein: CASSPDGRGNYGYTF.

This chain links TRBV7-2 with TRBJ2-4; 16 bases agree with TRBD2. CDR3 length: 19 residues. V lost 5 bases, J lost 1 base, and 8 bases stayed unmatched. The germline V gene encodes CDR1 SGHTA and CDR2 FQGNSA. The CDR3 bases are TGTGCCAGCAGCCCCGGGACTAGCGGGGGGGCCAATGCCAAAAACATTCAGTACTTC. This codes for CASSPGTSGGANAKNIQYF.

The V and J genes are TRBV18 and TRBJ2-1; 7 bases match TRBD2. The trim removed 0 bases at V and 12 bases at J, leaving 5 bases unmatched. In germline, CDR1 is KGHSH, CDR2 LQKENI. This CDR3 has 13 residues. CDR3 sequence (DNA): TGTGCCAGCTCACCACCTGTTCTAGCGGTGCAGTTCTTC. It encodes CASSPPVLAVQFF. The full variable domain, in which reference TRBV18 and TRBJ2-1 provide the parts outside the CDR3, is NAGVMQNPRHLVRRRGQEARLRCSPMKGHSHVYWYRQLPEEGLKFMVYLQKENIIDESGMPKERFSAEFPKEGPSILRIQQVVRGDSAAYFCASSPPVLAVQFFGPGTRLTVL.

The sample holds one count of this clone. The chain recombines TRBV3-1 (or the pseudogene TRBV3-2) with TRBJ1-3; D perhaps matches TRBD1 (6 bases). V was pared by 2 bases and J by 8 bases, with 13 bases between. CDR3 length equals 14 residues. The germline V gene encodes CDR1 LGHDT and CDR2 YNNKEL (reference sequence). CDR3 sequence reads: CASSQTYRAHTIYF. CDR3 DNA: TGTGCCAGCAGCCAAACCTACAGGGCCCACACCATATATTTT.

This rearrangement joins TRBV4-2 to TRBJ2-6; 9 positions agree with TRBD2. CDR1 is LGHNA and CDR2 is YNFKEQ in the germline V gene. Trimming took 3 bases from V and 2 from J; bases not matched to a gene: 2. The CDR3 length is 16 residues. The CDR3 sequence is CASSQGLAAGANVLTF. The CDR3 coding sequence is TGTGCCAGCAGCCAGGGACTAGCTGCTGGGGCCAACGTCCTGACTTTC.

The chain recombines TRBV15 with TRBJ1-4; 7 bases align to TRBD1. V was clipped by 3 bases and J by 5 bases; unmatched bases: 0. The CDR3 runs 13 residues. Germline assignment: CDR1 LNHNV and CDR2 YYDKDF (reference sequence). The CDR3 is CATSRDRNEKLFF. In DNA form, the CDR3 reads TGTGCCACCAGCAGGGACAGGAATGAAAAACTGTTTTTT.

The chain carries TRBV29-1 and TRBJ1-4; a possible D gene is TRBD1 (5 bases). The CDR3 sequence is 14 residues long. V lost 2 bases, J lost 8 bases, and 15 bases lay in between. Germline CDR1 is SQVTM and CDR2 is ANQGSEA. For the CDR3, the DNA is TGCAGCGTTGAAACCCAGGGCCGGGGGGAAAAACTGTTTTTT. Protein: CSVETQGRGEKLFF.

The CDR3 protein is CASSSSSSYEQYF. DNA for the CDR3: TGTGCCAGCTCATCTTCGAGCTCCTACGAGCAGTACTTC. V gene TRBV18 combines with J gene TRBJ2-7; no definite D call. The CDR3 contains 13 residues. With 5 bases removed from V and 0 bases from J, the gap between germline ends came to 8 bases. Germline V CDR1 and CDR2: KGHSH, LQKENI.

The genes are TRBV2 and TRBJ1-5; a weak D match, TRBD1 (6 bases). V was cut by 7 bases and J by 1 base, with 11 bases left in between. This CDR3 region has 14 residues. Germline V gene lookup returns CDR1 SNHLY and CDR2 FYNNEI. CDR3 amino acids: CASNPDRSNQPQHF. CDR3 DNA sequence: TGTGCCAGCAACCCTGACAGGAGCAATCAGCCCCAGCATTTT.

This clone was seen a single time. The CDR3 spells CASSPGQGSYEQYF. DNA for the CDR3: TGCGCCAGCAGCCCTGGACAGGGCTCCTACGAGCAGTACTTC. This chain links TRBV5-1 with TRBJ2-7; 8 bases line up with TRBD1. Germline V gene lookup returns CDR1 SGHRS and CDR2 YFSETQ. V lost 4 bases, J lost 0 bases, and 3 bases stayed unmatched. This CDR3 is 14 amino acids long.

This chain joins TRBV15 and TRBJ1-2, with unresolved D. Between the trimmed V and J ends, which lost 0 bases and 5 bases, there was a span of 13 bases. The CDR3 has 15 amino acids. Germline V lookup: CDR1 LNHNV, CDR2 YYDKDF (reference sequence). CDR3 loop: CATSRDNRGYYGYTF. DNA for the CDR3: TGTGCCACCAGCAGAGATAATCGGGGTTATTATGGCTACACCTTC. Full variable domain (missing parts from reference TRBV15 and TRBJ1-2): DAMVIQNPRYQVTQFGKPVTLSCSQTLNHNVMYWYQQKSSQAPKLLFHYYDKDFNNEADTPDNFQSRRPNTSFCFLDIRSPGLGDTAMYLCATSRDNRGYYGYTFGSGTRLTVV.

The rearrangement uses TRBV5-1 and TRBJ2-1; 10 nucleotides match TRBD2. The V segment lost 5 bases and the J segment 0 bases; nucleotides outside the gene matches: 5. Germline CDR1 SGHRS, CDR2 YFSETQ. This CDR3 has 16 residues. The CDR3 DNA reads TGCGCCAGCAGACAAACTAGCGGGGACTCCTACAATGAGCAGTTCTTC. Translated, it gives CASRQTSGDSYNEQFF.

The J gene is TRBJ2-5, the V gene TRBV2, with D perhaps TRBD1 (6 bases). CDR3 length equals 16 residues. Germline CDR1 reads SNHLY; CDR2 reads FYNNEI. Trimming removed 1 base from V and 0 bases from J, with 12 bases in between. In DNA form, the CDR3 reads TGTGCCAGCAGTGAAGGCTTTACAGGGAACCAAGAGACCCAGTACTTC. Protein: CASSEGFTGNQETQYF.

The J gene is TRBJ1-1, the V gene TRBV29-1, with 8 bases matching TRBD1. CDR3 size: 14 residues. V shed 8 bases, J shed 4 bases, and the junction held 12 bases outside the gene matches. Germline V gene sequence: CDR1 SQVTM, CDR2 ANQGSEA. The CDR3, as DNA: TGCAGCTCCTGGGAGGACAGGGTTGGCACTGAAGCTTTCTTT. Residues: CSSWEDRVGTEAFF.

The chain employs TRBV3-1 (or the pseudogene TRBV3-2) and TRBJ1-2, with a tentative D call TRBD1 (6 bases). The CDR3 has 13 residues. Deletions cut 3 bases from V and 6 bases from J, with 11 bases between. The germline gives CDR1 LGHDT, CDR2 YNNKEL (reference sequence). CDR3 loop: CASSHATGNGYTF. As DNA, the CDR3 is TGTGCCAGCAGCCATGCTACAGGGAATGGCTACACCTTC.

The chain has TRBV2 and TRBJ1-4; 7 bases map to TRBD1. The V gene end was trimmed by 6 bases and the J gene end by 5 bases; junction bases not matched to a gene: 9. CDR1 is SNHLY, CDR2 FYNNEI, per germline. The CDR3 runs to 15 residues. The CDR3 bases are TGTGCCAGCAGACCCGGACAGGTCGCCAATGAAAAACTGTTTTTT. Amino acids: CASRPGQVANEKLFF.

The chain recombines TRBV6-6 with TRBJ1-4; D may be TRBD1 (5 bases). This CDR3 has 15 amino acids. V lost 7 bases and J 7 bases, leaving 19 bases between the germline ends. The germline gives CDR1 MNHNY, CDR2 SVGAGI (reference sequence). Here the CDR3 DNA reads TGTGCCAGCATATCGGGGGGGAAAGGGTTTGAAAAACTGTTTTTT. Translated, it gives CASISGGKGFEKLFF.

V gene TRBV7-2 combines with J gene TRBJ1-3; 9 positions agree with TRBD1. The V gene end was trimmed by 5 bases and the J gene end by 15 bases; junction bases not matched to a gene: 5. There are 11 residues in the CDR3. Looked up from germline, CDR1 is SGHTA and CDR2 is FQGNSA. The DNA for the CDR3 is TGTGCCAGCAGCCCAGGACAGGGGAGATATTTT. Translated, it gives CASSPGQGRYF.

The rearrangement joins TRBV21-1 to TRBJ2-3; the listed D gene, TRBD1, was not tested against the DNA. TRBV21-1 is a recognized pseudogene. This CDR3 region has 16 residues. The CDR3 region is CASPLGGTGQADTQYF. In DNA, the CDR3 is TGTGCCAGCCCCCTCGGGGGGACAGGACAGGCAGATACGCAGTATTTT.

This rearrangement joins TRBV6-5 to TRBJ2-1; a weak D match, TRBD1 (5 bases). Germline V CDR1 and CDR2: MNHEY, SVGAGI. This CDR3 comprises 14 residues. The V end lost 10 bases, the J end lost 3 bases, and 16 bases lay between the germline ends. In DNA, the CDR3 is TGTGCCACCAGACAGAATCGAGACTACAATGAGCAGTTCTTC. Its translation is CATRQNRDYNEQFF.

The V gene is TRBV27, the J gene TRBJ2-2; 7 positions agree with TRBD2. The length of the CDR3 is 15 residues. After removal of 7 bases from V and 5 bases from J, the junction contained 10 bases not matched to a gene. CDR1 and CDR2 from the germline V gene are MNHEY and SMNVEV (reference sequence). Here the CDR3 DNA reads TGTGCCAGCACCACGACTAGCTTGGGGACCGGGGAGCTGTTTTTT. It encodes CASTTTSLGTGELFF.

This chain uses TRBV18 with TRBJ2-7; 7 nucleotides match TRBD1. J lost 7 bases, V lost 5 bases, and 11 bases had no gene match. Germline V gene sequence: CDR1 KGHSH, CDR2 LQKENI. CDR3 length equals 14 residues. The DNA for the CDR3 is TGTGCCAGCTCAGACAGGGAACCCACTAAGGAGCAGTACTTC. Translating it yields CASSDREPTKEQYF.

This chain joins TRBV30 and TRBJ1-2; 9 positions match TRBD1. Trimming cost V 0 bases and J 11 bases; bases outside gene matches: 7. The CDR3 is 13 amino acids. The germline CDR1 and CDR2 sequences are GTSNPN and SVGIG (reference sequence). This CDR3 reads CAWSVGQGFPYTF. DNA of the CDR3: TGTGCCTGGAGTGTCGGACAGGGGTTTCCGTACACCTTC. Full variable domain (missing parts from reference TRBV30 and TRBJ1-2): SQTIHQWPATLVQPVGSPLSLECTVEGTSNPNLYWYRQAAGRGLQLLFYSVGIGQISSEVPQNLSASRPQDRQFILSSKKLLLSDSGFYLCAWSVGQGFPYTFGSGTRLTVV.

V is TRBV5-1 and J is TRBJ2-5; no definite D call. Germline CDR1 is SGHRS and CDR2 is YFSETQ. CDR3 length: 15 residues. V lost 4 bases and J lost 1, with 14 bases in between. The CDR3 DNA reads as TGCGCCAGCAGCCCCCGACTGCCGCTCCAAGAGACCCAGTACTTC. This gives the protein CASSPRLPLQETQYF.

This clone was detected many times. This specimen includes other DNA sequences encoding the same CDR3. The chain is built from TRBV6-1 and TRBJ1-4, with 8 bases aligning to TRBD1. The germline V gene encodes CDR1 MNHNS and CDR2 SASEGT. After removal of 1 base from V and 6 bases from J, the junction contained 1 base not matched to a gene. This CDR3 is built from 14 residues. DNA of the CDR3: TGTGCCAGCAGTGAAGGGACAGGGTATGAAAAACTGTTTTTT. Translated: CASSEGTGYEKLFF.